This T cell receptor (beta chain) was sequenced during a study of cytomegalovirus exposure and HLA in healthy donors. The study, taken as a whole, reports: Trimming of TCR beta V- and J-genes showed a link, identified in a later analysis, to a missense DCLRE1C variant. A later analysis by the authors found several of the most significant clusters apparently linked to common viral pathogens. Analysis performed later showed TCR beta chains linked to HLA being more clonally expanded than equally common others.

The study ran its PCR with 60 Vbeta and 13 Jbeta primers. Some clones are missing from TCRdb's copy, which holds only in-frame ones; the method was immunoSEQ multiplex PCR. Of 170,000 or so clones detected, 75% appear once; the ten largest clones hold roughly 3%. Concerning this clone: Its antigen is unidentified.

From germline, CDR1 is SQVTM and CDR2 ANQGSEA. The CDR3 length is 11 residues. The junction had 5 bases not matched to a gene; V was cut back by 7 bases and J by 6 bases. The J gene is TRBJ2-5, the V gene TRBV29-1; 7 positions agree with TRBD1. The specimen was PBMCs. This TCR derives from a male donor in good health and CMV-seronegative. The CDR3 bases are TGCAGCGGTGACAGGGCCAAGACCCAGTACTTC. Residues: CSGDRAKTQYF. Complete variable domain (other parts from reference TRBV29-1 and TRBJ2-5): SAVISQKPSRDICQRGTSLTIQCQVDSQVTMMFWYRQQPGQSLTLIATANQGSEATYESGFVIDKFPISRPNLTFSTLTVSNMSPEDSSIYLCSGDRAKTQYFGPGTRLLVL.